The clone carrying this T cell receptor (beta chain) was counted many times. The identical CDR3 is also encoded by other nucleotide sequences in the sample. Profiling relied on immunoSEQ multiplex PCR, and the TCRdb table lists in-frame clones only, not all of them. The sample consists of 40,000 to 45,000 clones, 65% to 80% of them appearing once. The record originates from a study of control samples from healthy donors and cancer patients. Sequencing input: formalin-fixed, paraffin-embedded tissue. The sequence came from a male donor with melanoma.

For the CDR3, the DNA is TGTGCCAGCAGCGAATCGACAGGAAACACCATATATTTT. This sequence encodes CASSESTGNTIYF. The chain combines TRBV7-2 with TRBJ1-3; D call uncertain. V was shortened by 5 bases and J by 4 bases, with 9 bases between the two germline ends. The CDR3 is made up of 13 amino acids. In germline, CDR1 is SGHTA, CDR2 FQGNSA.